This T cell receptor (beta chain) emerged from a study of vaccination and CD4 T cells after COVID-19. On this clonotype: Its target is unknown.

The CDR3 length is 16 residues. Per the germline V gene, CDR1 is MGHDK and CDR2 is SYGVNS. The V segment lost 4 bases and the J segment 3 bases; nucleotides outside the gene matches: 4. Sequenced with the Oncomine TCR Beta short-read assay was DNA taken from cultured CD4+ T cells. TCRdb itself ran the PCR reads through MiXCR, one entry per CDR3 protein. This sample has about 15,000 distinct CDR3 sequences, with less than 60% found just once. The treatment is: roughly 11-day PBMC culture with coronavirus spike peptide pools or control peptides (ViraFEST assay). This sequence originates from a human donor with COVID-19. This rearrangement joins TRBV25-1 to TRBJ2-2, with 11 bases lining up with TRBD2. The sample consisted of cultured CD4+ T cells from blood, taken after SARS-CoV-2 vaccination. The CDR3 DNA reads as TGTGCCAGCAGTGTTACGACTAGCGGGGACACCGGGGAGCTGTTTTTT. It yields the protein CASSVTTSGDTGELFF.